This TCR beta chain was found in a study of T cell responses to AZD1222 COVID-19 vaccine. This clone came up a few times. The assay was immunoSEQ multiplex PCR, and TCRdb's table has in-frame clones only and misses some. This sample yields some 110,000 clones, of which about 88% are seen a single time; around 45% belongs to the top ten. CDR3 length: 15 amino acids. V dropped 4 bases and J dropped 1 base, with 14 bases sitting between them. From germline, CDR1 is SGHTS and CDR2 YDEGEE. The sequence was obtained from an adult who received the AZD1222 COVID-19 vaccine. The material was peripheral blood, obtained 28 days after the second AZD1222 dose. The chain carries TRBV5-8 and TRBJ1-1; no firm D call. The CDR3 DNA sequence: TGTGCCAGCAGCCCAGAACCTGCAAGGAACACTGAAGCTTTCTTT. It translates to CASSPEPARNTEAFF.